The present entry profiles one T cell receptor (beta chain) with its context. Its antigen is not known. This record belongs to a study of shared clonotypes between healthy human individuals. Sequencing used immunoSEQ multiplex PCR; TCRdb keeps in-frame clones, though not all of them. The sample records 2,500,000 or so clones, 90% to 95% being singletons. The investigators split CD4+ cells into a CD45RA+ naive subset and a CD45RA-negative memory subset. Study-level findings and limits: As a rule, naive subsets had a larger estimated richness than memory subsets. Exclusively blood specimens were collected; tissue repertoires likely differ.

The CDR3 sequence is 13 residues long. The ends were cut back, 2 bases at V and 6 bases at J, with 10 bases in the middle. CDR1 is MGHRA and CDR2 is YSYEKL in the germline V gene. The TCR sequence derives from a man aged 18 to 35 in good health. Some clones in this sample may be carry-over from other donors' samples. The sequenced sample consisted of naive CD4+ T cells from PBMCs. Noted subset: CD45RA+ positively selected. The chain recombines TRBV4-1 with TRBJ1-1, with D possibly matching TRBD1 (6 bases). The CDR3, as DNA: TGCGCCAGCAGCCAACCAGGGGTGGCTGAAGCTTTCTTT. This encodes CASSQPGVAEAFF.